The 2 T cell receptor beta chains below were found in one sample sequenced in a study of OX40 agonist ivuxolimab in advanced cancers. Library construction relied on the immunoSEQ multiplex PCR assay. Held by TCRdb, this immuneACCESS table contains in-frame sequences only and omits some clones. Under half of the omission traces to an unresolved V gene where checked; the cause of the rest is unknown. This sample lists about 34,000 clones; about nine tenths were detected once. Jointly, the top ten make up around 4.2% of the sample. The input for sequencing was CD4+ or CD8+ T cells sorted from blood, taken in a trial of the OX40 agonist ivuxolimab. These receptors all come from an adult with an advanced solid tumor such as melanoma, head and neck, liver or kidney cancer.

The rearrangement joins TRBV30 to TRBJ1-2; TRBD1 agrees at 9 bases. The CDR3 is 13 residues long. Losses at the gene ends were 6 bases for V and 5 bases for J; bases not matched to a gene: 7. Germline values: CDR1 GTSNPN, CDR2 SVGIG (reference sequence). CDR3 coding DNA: TGTGCCTGTCAACAGGGGGCGGAATATGGCTACACCTTC. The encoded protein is CACQQGAEYGYTF. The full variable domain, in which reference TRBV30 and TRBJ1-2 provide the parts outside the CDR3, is SQTIHQWPATLVQPVGSPLSLECTVEGTSNPNLYWYRQAAGRGLQLLFYSVGIGQISSEVPQNLSASRPQDRQFILSSKKLLLSDSGFYLCACQQGAEYGYTFGSGTRLTVV.

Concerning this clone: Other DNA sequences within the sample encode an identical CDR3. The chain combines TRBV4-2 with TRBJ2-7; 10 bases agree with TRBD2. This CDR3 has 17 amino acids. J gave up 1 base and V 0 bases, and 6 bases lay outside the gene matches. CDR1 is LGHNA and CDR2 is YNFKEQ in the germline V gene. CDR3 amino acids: CASSQESGTSVSYEQYF. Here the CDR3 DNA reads TGTGCCAGCAGCCAAGAGAGTGGGACTAGCGTGTCCTACGAGCAGTACTTC.